The following is a T cell receptor (beta chain) sequence with its context. The data were taken from a study of T cell changes during pregnancy in multiple sclerosis. The CDR3 totals 13 residues. With 8 bases removed from V and 5 bases from J, the gap between germline ends came to 13 bases. Per germline, CDR1 LNHNV and CDR2 YYDKDF (reference sequence). Data came from immunoSEQ multiplex PCR; TCRdb stores just in-frame clones and leaves some out. The repertoire holds 60,000 to 70,000 clones, with just over 90% as singletons. This rearrangement joins TRBV15 to TRBJ1-5; D remains ambiguous. Here the sequenced sample was peripheral blood, taken in the second trimester of pregnancy. The sequence came from a female donor with multiple sclerosis, enrolled in a pregnancy study. This CDR3 is CATSRGDHQPQHF. The CDR3 DNA is TGTGCCACCTCCCGCGGGGATCATCAGCCCCAGCATTTT.